This is a list of T cell receptor beta chains from one sample in a study of blood T cell dynamics during melanoma immunotherapy. The repertoire was sequenced with immunoSEQ multiplex PCR; TCRdb's copy has only in-frame clones and lacks some. There are 15,000 to 20,000 clones in the sample; roughly 90% occur only once, and about 2% lies in the top ten. The source material was blood, sampled from a patient treated with checkpoint blockade. These receptors originate from a human donor with melanoma. Each CDR3 is given with its conserved first and last residue. D genes are given only for firm matches. Size is omitted from some rows. Given values are once, few, many or a class for expanded clones.

V,D,size,J,DNA,CDR3
TRBV6-1,NA,few,TRBJ2-7,TGTGCCAGCAGCACCGCCACAGGAGCCTACGAGCAGTACTTC,CASSTATGAYEQYF
TRBV28,NA,NA,TRBJ1-1,TGTGCCAGCAGTGCCCACGGAGGGGACAACACTGAAGCTTTCTTT,CASSAHGGDNTEAFF
TRBV6-4,NA,NA,TRBJ2-5,TGTGCCAGCAGCATGGACTGGGGGGAGACCCAGTACTTC,CASSMDWGETQYF
TRBV5-1,TRBD1,NA,TRBJ1-1,TGCGCCAGCACCTATGGTTCTACAGGGGGCCGGATGAACACTGAAGCTTTCTTT,CASTYGSTGGRMNTEAFF
TRBV6-1,TRBD1,once,TRBJ2-3,TGTGCCAGCAGACCGGACAGGGCGGGCACAGATACGCAGTATTTT,CASRPDRAGTDTQYF
TRBV29-1,NA,NA,TRBJ2-3,TGCAGCGTTGGGGCCTCCGGGGGCACAGATACGCAGTATTTT,CSVGASGGTDTQYF
TRBV27,TRBD2,NA,TRBJ2-1,TGTGCCAGCAGCCCCGGGACTAGCTCGTACAATGAGCAGTTCTTC,CASSPGTSSYNEQFF
TRBV30,NA,few,TRBJ1-5,TGTGCCTGGAGTGTGGGATTACAGCCCCAGCATTTT,CAWSVGLQPQHF
TRBV27,NA,NA,TRBJ2-6,TGTGCCAGCAGTCACAGGGCTGGGGCCAACGTCCTGACTTTC,CASSHRAGANVLTF
TRBV11-2,TRBD2,NA,TRBJ2-7,TGTGCCAGCAGAAAGACTAGCGGGGGCCCCTACGAGCAGTACTTC,CASRKTSGGPYEQYF
TRBV7-2,TRBD2,NA,TRBJ2-3,TGTGCCAGCAGCTTAGACGCTACTAGCGGGGCGCAGTATTTT,CASSLDATSGAQYF
TRBV4-2,NA,NA,TRBJ1-2,TGTGCCAGCCGTGGACCCGATTGGGGCTACACCTTC,CASRGPDWGYTF
TRBV6-5,TRBD1,NA,TRBJ1-2,TGTGCCAGCAGTTACCGGGACAGGGCCATCTATGGCTACACCTTC,CASSYRDRAIYGYTF
TRBV4-1,TRBD2,NA,TRBJ2-1,TGCGCCAGCAGCAGACTAGCGGGAGTTAATGAGCAGTTCTTC,CASSRLAGVNEQFF
TRBV19,TRBD1,NA,TRBJ2-7,TGTGCCAGTAGTGCGTGGACAGGGGGCCGACTAGTGAGCTCCTACGAGCAGTACTTC,CASSAWTGGRLVSSYEQYF
TRBV6-5,NA,NA,TRBJ1-1,TGTGCCAGCATATACTACACTGAAGCTTTCTTT,CASIYYTEAFF
TRBV12-5,TRBD1,once,TRBJ1-4,TGTGCTAGCTACAGGGGGCGAGATGAAAAACTGTTTTTT,CASYRGRDEKLFF
TRBV5-1,TRBD1,NA,TRBJ1-1,TGCGCCAGCAGCTTGCGAACAGGGGTTGGGACTGAAGCTTTCTTT,CASSLRTGVGTEAFF
TRBV7-2,NA,NA,TRBJ1-1,TGTGCCAGCAGCTTATCGGGGGCAGGGAACACTGAAGCTTTCTTT,CASSLSGAGNTEAFF
TRBV2,TRBD1,NA,TRBJ1-6,TGTGCCAGCAGTGGGATGGGACAGGGGAATTCACCCCTCCACTTT,CASSGMGQGNSPLHF
TRBV2,TRBD2,NA,TRBJ2-7,TGTGCCAGCAGTGGCCAAGCGGGGACGCAAGAGCAGTACTTC,CASSGQAGTQEQYF
TRBV18,TRBD1,NA,TRBJ1-2,TGTGCCAGCTCACCGGGACAGGGGAAACTAAAGGGCTACACCTTC,CASSPGQGKLKGYTF
TRBV7-3,NA,NA,TRBJ1-2,TGTGCCAGCAGCTTAGAGGCCAAATGGCATGGCTACACCTTC,CASSLEAKWHGYTF
TRBV4-1,TRBD1,NA,TRBJ2-1,TGCGCCAGCAGCCAAGGTACCGGGACAGGGGTTTACAATGAGCAGTTCTTC,CASSQGTGTGVYNEQFF
TRBV6-1,NA,NA,TRBJ2-7,TGTGCCAGCGGCAGGGTCCTGACCTACGAGCAGTACTTC,CASGRVLTYEQYF
TRBV6-1,TRBD1,NA,TRBJ2-5,TGTGCCAGCAGTGGATACAGGGGGAGGAGAGCGCAAGAGACCCAGTACTTC,CASSGYRGRRAQETQYF
TRBV21-1,NA,few,TRBJ1-1,TGTGCCAGCGATCCTCGAGCTTTCTTT,CASDPRAFF
TRBV5-4,NA,NA,TRBJ1-2,TGTGCCAGCAGCCGTGACCCGACAGGAAACTATGGCTACACCTTC,CASSRDPTGNYGYTF
TRBV6-6,TRBD1,once,TRBJ1-2,TGTGCCAGCAGCCTGACAGGGGGGGCGGTTGGCTACACCTTC,CASSLTGGAVGYTF
TRBV7-8,TRBD1,NA,TRBJ2-5,TGTGCCAGCAGTTACGGGACAGCACAAGAGACCCAGTACTTC,CASSYGTAQETQYF
TRBV5-1,TRBD1,NA,TRBJ1-1,TGCGCCAGCAGCCGGGGACAGCCCACGAACACTGAAGCTTTCTTT,CASSRGQPTNTEAFF
TRBV10-3,NA,NA,TRBJ2-7,TGTGCCATCAGTGTGGCAGGCGACTCCTACGAGCAGTACTTC,CAISVAGDSYEQYF
TRBV4-3,NA,NA,TRBJ2-1,TGCGCCAGCAGCCAAGGGCGAGCCCAAACTCTCTACAATGAGCAGTTCTTC,CASSQGRAQTLYNEQFF
TRBV6-5,TRBD1,NA,TRBJ2-2,TGTGCCAGCAGTTACTCGGGACAGGGGGCCACCGGGGAGCTGTTTTTT,CASSYSGQGATGELFF
TRBV28,TRBD1,NA,TRBJ1-1,TGTGCCAGCTCCGGGACAGGGCTCATGAACACTGAAGCTTTCTTT,CASSGTGLMNTEAFF
TRBV2,NA,few,TRBJ2-2,TGTGCCAGCACGGGGGAAAACACCGGGGAGCTGTTTTTT,CASTGENTGELFF
TRBV19,NA,NA,TRBJ1-1,TGTGCCAGTAGTCGGGGGAGGGTGAACACTGAAGCTTTCTTT,CASSRGRVNTEAFF
TRBV14,NA,NA,TRBJ2-5,TGTGCCAGCAGCCAAGAAGAGACCCAGTACTTC,CASSQEETQYF
TRBV10-3,NA,NA,TRBJ1-6,TGTGCCATCAGGAGGGGGTCTGATAATTCACCCCTCCACTTT,CAIRRGSDNSPLHF
TRBV25-1,NA,NA,TRBJ1-2,TGTGCCAGCAGTGAAAGCGGCGGTGGACGAATTGGGCTCTACACCTTC,CASSESGGGRIGLYTF
TRBV19,NA,NA,TRBJ2-6,TGTGCCAGTAGTCCCGGCTCTGGGGCCAACGTCCTGACTTTC,CASSPGSGANVLTF
TRBV4-2,NA,NA,TRBJ1-1,TGTGCCAGCAGCCCCGGTGGGGCCGCTCACACTGAAGCTTTCTTT,CASSPGGAAHTEAFF
TRBV5-4,NA,NA,TRBJ2-5,TGTGCCAGCAGCTTGCGAGAGGGGCAAGAGACCCAGTACTTC,CASSLREGQETQYF
TRBV18,TRBD1,NA,TRBJ2-1,TGTGCCAGCTCACCAGGGACAGGGGGCTTGGAGCAGTTCTTC,CASSPGTGGLEQFF
TRBV6-1,NA,NA,TRBJ2-7,TGTGCCAGCAGTGTAACAGGGTTAAGCGAGCAGTACTTC,CASSVTGLSEQYF
TRBV28,NA,NA,TRBJ2-2,TGTGCCAGCATTTCACCTTTGGGACAAGACTGGAACACCGGGGAGCTGTTTTTT,CASISPLGQDWNTGELFF
TRBV9,NA,NA,TRBJ2-7,TGTGCCAGCAGCGTAGCGGCAGGCATTAACTACGAGCAGTACTTC,CASSVAAGINYEQYF
TRBV7-8,NA,few,TRBJ1-5,TGTGCCAGCAGCTTAGGGCTCGGGAATAGCAATCAGCCCCAGCATTTT,CASSLGLGNSNQPQHF
TRBV28,TRBD1,NA,TRBJ1-5,TGTGCCAGCAGTTTATCGGGACAGTCCAGCCCCCAGCATTTT,CASSLSGQSSPQHF
TRBV6-1,NA,NA,TRBJ1-1,TGTGCCAGCAGTAGTCAGGGGAGCACTGAAGCTTTCTTT,CASSSQGSTEAFF
TRBV11-2,TRBD1,NA,TRBJ1-2,TGTGCCAGCAACCACAGGGGGCCTGGCTACACCTTC,CASNHRGPGYTF
TRBV19,NA,NA,TRBJ1-1,TGTGCCAGTGGCCCCGGGGGCTTCACTGAAGCTTTCTTT,CASGPGGFTEAFF
TRBV5-1,NA,few,TRBJ2-3,TGCGCCAGCAGCTTTATCGGGCCTAGCACAGATACGCAGTATTTT,CASSFIGPSTDTQYF
TRBV2,NA,NA,TRBJ1-4,TGTGCCAGCAGTGATAGACAGCTTAATGAAAAACTGTTTTTT,CASSDRQLNEKLFF
TRBV4-1,TRBD1,NA,TRBJ1-5,TGCGCCAGCAGCCACGGACAGGATAGCAATCAGCCCCAGCATTTT,CASSHGQDSNQPQHF
TRBV9,NA,NA,TRBJ2-5,TGTGCCAGCAGCGTATTCGGGGTTGGGGAGACCCAGTACTTC,CASSVFGVGETQYF
TRBV27,TRBD2,NA,TRBJ2-7,TGTGCCAGCAGTTTCAACCGCGGGGGTCCCTACGAGCAGTACTTC,CASSFNRGGPYEQYF
TRBV5-1,TRBD1,NA,TRBJ1-3,TGCGCCAGCAGCTTCGGACAGGGGTCCCCAAACACCATATATTTT,CASSFGQGSPNTIYF
TRBV28,NA,NA,TRBJ1-4,TGTGCCAGCAGTTTATCGGGACCCGCAACTAATGAAAAACTGTTTTTT,CASSLSGPATNEKLFF